These 2 T cell receptor beta chains were all obtained from the same sample, sequenced in a study of cytomegalovirus exposure and HLA in healthy donors. Researchers ran the PCR with 60 Vbeta and 13 Jbeta primers. Assay used: immunoSEQ multiplex PCR; TCRdb lists only in-frame clones, some missing. The repertoire consists of 150,000 to 200,000 clones, with around 78% occurring once and the leading ten covering 2% to 2.5%. The sample taken for sequencing was PBMCs. The receptors come from a woman aged 25 to 39 in good health and CMV-seropositive.

The V and J genes are TRBV4-1 and TRBJ1-5; D remains unclear. The germline CDR1 and CDR2 sequences are MGHRA and YSYEKL. The ends were cut back, 0 bases at V and 0 bases at J, with 12 bases in the middle. This CDR3 is 17 amino acids long. The chain's CDR3 is CASSQDHGGYSNQPQHF. In nucleotides, the CDR3 is TGCGCCAGCAGCCAAGATCATGGAGGTTATAGCAATCAGCCCCAGCATTTT.

A remark on this clone: The junction differs from germline at one of its ends, possibly a read error. This sample also contains other DNA sequences that code for the same CDR3. V is TRBV2 and J is TRBJ1-5, with D perhaps matching TRBD1 (6 bases). CDR1 SNHLY and CDR2 FYNNEI come from the germline V gene. The CDR3 has 14 residues. CDR3 DNA sequence: TGCGCCAGCAAGGGCCTGGGGGCCCGGGGGCCCCAGCATTTT. It yields the protein CASKGLGARGPQHF.